This passage covers 30 T cell receptor beta chains from one sample sequenced in a study of molecular identifiers for immune sequencing clone quantification. In TCRdb, the PCR reads were re-called with MiXCR into one record per CDR3 protein. In the table there are some 70,000 distinct CDR3 sequences, approximately 18% of which are singletons. Sample: naive CD8+ T cells from blood, with Jurkat cell RNA spiked in. Subset denoted: FACS-sorted CD8+CD4-CCR7+CD45RA+ naive T cells. These receptor sequences come from a human donor in good health. Some libraries in this study had Jurkat cell RNA spiked in.

This clonotype was seen many times. This chain links TRBV9 with TRBJ2-7; D call uncertain. The CDR3 has 11 amino acids. In germline, CDR1 is SGDLS, CDR2 YYNGEE. V shed 3 bases and J shed 2 bases, with 3 bases lying between them. CDR3 amino acids: CASSAAYEQYF. As DNA, the CDR3 is TGTGCCAGCAGCGCGGCCTACGAGCAGTACTTC.

This clonotype has a count of ten or more. The rearrangement uses TRBV2 and TRBJ2-7; D remains ambiguous. The V and J ends lost 4 bases and 3 bases respectively, with 7 bases between them. Germline-derived CDR1 and CDR2 are SNHLY and FYNNEI. The CDR3 length is 12 residues. CDR3 protein: CASSVQVYEQYF. CDR3 nucleotide sequence: TGTGCCAGCAGTGTACAAGTCTACGAGCAGTACTTC.

In its sample, this clonotype was seen a few times. V usage is TRBV6-1 and J usage is TRBJ2-1; no clear D. V was pared by 6 bases and J by 7 bases, with 10 bases between. CDR3 length: 12 residues. Germline loops: CDR1 MNHNS, CDR2 SASEGT. The DNA for the CDR3 is TGTGCCAGCAGCCGATGGAGTAATGAGCAGTTCTTC. Translated, it gives CASSRWSNEQFF.

This clonotype was detected ten times or more. V gene TRBV20-1 combines with J gene TRBJ2-3; weak D call: TRBD2 (6 bases). The germline V gene encodes CDR1 DFQATT and CDR2 SNEGSKA (reference sequence). Trimming cost V 5 bases and J 1 base, with 10 bases left between them. CDR3 length: 13 amino acids. Here the CDR3 reads CSAPGDRTDTQYF. The CDR3 DNA reads as TGCAGTGCTCCGGGGGACCGCACAGATACGCAGTATTTT.

This clonotype was seen repeatedly, ten times or more. This rearrangement joins TRBV20-1 to TRBJ2-7, with TRBD2 as a possible D gene (5 bases). The germline CDR1 and CDR2 sequences are DFQATT and SNEGSKA (reference sequence). The length of the CDR3 is 14 residues. V shed 0 bases and J shed 4 bases, with 13 bases lying between them. The CDR3 loop reads CSARDQDSLYEQYF. CDR3 in DNA: TGCAGTGCTAGAGATCAGGACTCCCTGTACGAGCAGTACTTC.

As to this clonotype: A clone one base away is much larger, so this may be a read error. V usage is TRBV28 and J usage is TRBJ2-7; the D is unclear. Trimming stripped 5 bases from V and 7 bases from J, with 9 bases between. The CDR3 spans 11 residues. Germline V gives CDR1 MDHEN, CDR2 SYDVKM. This chain's CDR3 is CASSLQLEQYF. CDR3 coding DNA: TGTGCCAGCAGTCTCCAGTTAGAGCAGTACTTC.

This clonotype was counted ten times or more. The chain carries TRBV7-2 and TRBJ2-1; no reliable D call. Germline CDR1 SGHTA, CDR2 FQGNSA. This CDR3 is built from 10 residues. V lost 3 bases to trimming and J lost 10 bases, with 4 bases between them. The CDR3 region is CASSFGEQFF. The CDR3 DNA reads as TGTGCCAGCAGCTTTGGGGAGCAGTTCTTC. Full variable domain (remainder filled in from reference TRBV7-2 and TRBJ2-1): GAGVSQSPSNKVTEKGKDVELRCDPISGHTALYWYRQSLGQGLEFLIYFQGNSAPDKSGLPSDRFSAERTGGSVSTLTIQRTQQEDSAVYLCASSFGEQFFGPGTRLTVL.

This clonotype appeared a few times. The chain joins TRBV6-2 or TRBV6-3 to TRBJ2-1; unclear D gene. The CDR3 is 14 amino acids. CDR1 and CDR2 (germline): MNHEY, SVGEGT. V was pared by 3 bases and J by 2 bases, with 8 bases between. The CDR3 sequence: CASSYVRTYNEQFF. The CDR3 bases are TGTGCCAGCAGTTATGTGAGGACCTACAATGAGCAGTTCTTC.

Worth noting for this clonotype: Since no conserved phenylalanine or tryptophan closes the CDR3, a read error is the likely cause. The V call is TRBV27, the J call TRBJ2-7; 8 positions match TRBD1. This CDR3 is built from 14 residues. Germline V gene lookup returns CDR1 MNHEY and CDR2 SMNVEV (reference sequence). Unmatched junction bases numbered 5, after V lost 4 bases and J lost 3 bases. The CDR3 is CASSSHRGDYEQYL. The CDR3, as DNA: TGTGCCAGCAGTTCACACAGGGGGGACTACGAGCAGTACCTC.

This clonotype has a count of ten or more. The gene calls are TRBV4-1 and TRBJ1-1; 7 bases are shared with TRBD1. This CDR3 region has 15 residues. CDR1 and CDR2 from the germline V gene are MGHRA and YSYEKL. The ends lost 2 bases at V and 1 base at J; junction bases unmatched: 4. The CDR3 sequence: CASSQRDSSNTEAFF. CDR3 in DNA: TGCGCCAGCAGCCAACGGGACAGCTCGAACACTGAAGCTTTCTTT.

This clonotype was picked up many times. The chain has TRBV27 and TRBJ2-7; D call uncertain. CDR1 MNHEY and CDR2 SMNVEV come from the germline V gene (reference sequence). The CDR3 runs to 14 residues. V shed 4 bases and J shed 5 bases, with 15 bases lying between them. Written as DNA, the CDR3 is TGTGCCAGCAGTTCCCAGCTCTCGGCAGACGAGCAGTACTTC. Its translation is CASSSQLSADEQYF.

At least ten counts were recorded for this clonotype. The chain recombines TRBV7-9 with TRBJ2-1; D could derive from TRBD1 or TRBD2 (5 bases each). This CDR3 contains 14 residues. Germline V gene lookup returns CDR1 SEHNR and CDR2 FQNEAQ (reference sequence). The V end lost 2 bases, the J end lost 9 bases, and 14 bases lay between the germline ends. CDR3 coding DNA: TGTGCCAGCAGCTTAAAGCTGTCGGGACCTGAGCAGTTCTTC. Translated: CASSLKLSGPEQFF. Complete variable domain (other parts from reference TRBV7-9 and TRBJ2-1): DTGVSQNPRHKITKRGQNVTFRCDPISEHNRLYWYRQTLGQGPEFLTYFQNEAQLEKSRLLSDRFSAERPKGSFSTLEIQRTEQGDSAMYLCASSLKLSGPEQFFGPGTRLTVL.

This clonotype occurred many times. The chain links TRBV10-3 to TRBJ1-1; tentative D call: TRBD1 (6 bases). This CDR3 is built from 12 residues. Germline V gene sequence: CDR1 ENHRY, CDR2 SYGVKD. Deletions cut 10 bases from V and 2 bases from J, with 11 bases between. The CDR3 region has the DNA TGTGCCAGTGAGGGGGGAAACACTGAAGCTTTCTTT. Encoded protein: CASEGGNTEAFF.

In this sample, this clonotype turned up a few times. This clone may be a read error of a much larger clone one base away. This CDR3 fails to terminate in the conserved phenylalanine or tryptophan, so it likely reflects a read error. This chain links TRBV5-3 with TRBJ2-1; 8 nucleotides match TRBD1. TRBV5-3 is filed as an ORF, its function uncertain. The CDR3 runs 15 residues. DNA of the CDR3: TGTGCCAGCAGCTTAAACAGGGGGTCAGGGGGTGAGCAGTTCTAC. It yields the protein CASSLNRGSGGEQFY.

This clonotype was seen many times. CDR3 sequence: CASTGQGQYGTEAFF. CDR3 DNA sequence: TGTGCCAGCACGGGACAGGGGCAATATGGGACTGAAGCTTTCTTT. The chain uses TRBV5-6 and TRBJ1-1, with 10 bases aligning to TRBD1. The CDR3 consists of 15 residues. Germline CDR1 reads SGHDT; CDR2 reads YYEEEE. V gave up 6 bases and J gave up 5 bases; unmatched junction bases: 10.

At least ten counts were recorded for this clonotype. The chain combines TRBV21-1 with TRBJ1-1; TRBD1, the D gene given by the table, was not confirmed from the DNA. TRBV21-1 corresponds to a pseudogene. There are 18 residues in the CDR3. CDR3 residues: CASSKEVALDRANTEAFF. The CDR3 bases are TGTGCCAGCAGCAAAGAGGTGGCTTTGGACAGGGCCAACACTGAAGCTTTCTTT.

This clonotype was observed a few times. J is TRBJ1-2 and V is TRBV6-4; no definite D call. The CDR3 covers 16 residues. Trimming shortened V by 0 bases and J by 2 bases, and 13 bases separated the two germline ends. Looked up from germline, CDR1 is MRHNA and CDR2 is SNTAGT. Here the CDR3 reads CASSDSIGPLNYGYTF. CDR3 DNA sequence: TGTGCCAGCAGTGACTCGATCGGGCCTCTAAACTATGGCTACACCTTC.

Turning to this clonotype: A much larger clone lies a single base off, so this may be a read error. The V and J genes are TRBV20-1 and TRBJ2-1; D is undetermined. This CDR3 has 14 residues. Germline CDR1 DFQATT, CDR2 SNEGSKA (reference sequence). The CDR3 DNA follows: TGCAGTGCTAGAGGGACCGACTCCTGCAATGAGCAGTTCTTC. Protein: CSARGTDSCNEQFF.

This clonotype was found many times. The chain employs TRBV30 and TRBJ2-1; 8 bases map to TRBD2. Per the germline V gene, CDR1 is GTSNPN and CDR2 is SVGIG (reference sequence). The J segment lost 3 bases and the V segment lost 2 bases, leaving 6 bases of the junction unmatched. The CDR3 spans 15 residues. The CDR3, as DNA: TGTGCCTGGAGTCCCGGTAGCGGGAACTACAATGAGCAGTTCTTC. Protein sequence: CAWSPGSGNYNEQFF.

This clonotype was seen ten or more times. J is TRBJ2-5 and V is TRBV27; 8 bases are a match to TRBD2. This CDR3 is built from 15 residues. Germline lookup yields CDR1 MNHEY and CDR2 SMNVEV (reference sequence). V shed 1 base, J shed 5 bases, and the junction held 6 bases outside the gene matches. Here the CDR3 DNA reads TGTGCCAGCAGTTTATATGGTAGCGGGGTTGAGACCCAGTACTTC. This codes for CASSLYGSGVETQYF.

This clonotype has ten or more counts. The rearrangement uses TRBV9 and TRBJ2-6, with 8 bases aligning to TRBD1. Trimming cost V 2 bases and J 1 base; bases outside gene matches: 11. The germline CDR1 and CDR2 sequences are SGDLS and YYNGEE. The CDR3 runs to 19 residues. The CDR3 sequence is CASSVSGTGIPSGANVLTF. CDR3 coding DNA: TGTGCCAGCAGCGTCTCCGGGACAGGTATCCCATCTGGGGCCAACGTCCTGACTTTC.

This clonotype was found many times. The chain joins TRBV29-1 to TRBJ2-7; 8 positions match TRBD2. Per germline, CDR1 SQVTM and CDR2 ANQGSEA. Trimming cost V 5 bases and J 7 bases; bases outside gene matches: 13. The CDR3 spans 14 residues. CDR3 sequence (DNA): TGCAGCGTTCCACCGGGACTAGAATATTTGGAGCAGTACTTC. Translating gives CSVPPGLEYLEQYF.

This clonotype has ten or more counts. The rearrangement uses TRBV20-1 and TRBJ2-3; 13 positions match TRBD2. Trimming took 0 bases from V and 2 from J; bases not matched to a gene: 5. The CDR3 spans 17 residues. CDR1 is DFQATT, CDR2 SNEGSKA, per germline (reference sequence). The CDR3 region has the DNA TGCAGTGCTAGAGATCTCGGACTAGCGGGAGTCACAGATACGCAGTATTTT. It yields the protein CSARDLGLAGVTDTQYF.

Points on this clonotype: The germline gene is not matched at one end of the junction; a read error may be the cause. CDR3 sequence reads: CAGSHRLADAYEQYF. The CDR3 DNA sequence: TGCGCCGGCAGCCACCGACTTGCGGACGCCTACGAGCAGTACTTC. J is TRBJ2-7 and V is TRBV4-1; the D is unclear. Germline V CDR1 and CDR2: MGHRA, YSYEKL. The length of the CDR3 is 15 residues.

The chain links TRBV11-3 to TRBJ1-2, with D maybe TRBD1 (5 bases). The CDR3 spans 14 residues. Per the germline V gene, CDR1 is SGHNT and CDR2 is YENEEA. Trimming took off 5 bases at V and 4 bases at J, with 14 bases between the two ends. The CDR3 loop is CASSTLQGSYGYTF. In DNA, the CDR3 is TGTGCCAGCAGCACCCTCCAGGGTAGCTATGGCTACACCTTC.

This clonotype was recorded at least ten times. The chain links TRBV25-1 to TRBJ1-1; weak D call: TRBD1 (6 bases). This CDR3 has 12 residues. Germline CDR1 reads MGHDK; CDR2 reads SYGVNS. Trimming shortened V by 5 bases and J by 5 bases, and 9 bases separated the two germline ends. The CDR3 nucleotides are TGTGCCAGCAGTTTTCAGGGGACTGAAGCTTTCTTT. It is translated as CASSFQGTEAFF.

This clonotype was counted ten times or more. V usage is TRBV29-1 and J usage is TRBJ2-7; D might be TRBD1 (5 bases). The CDR3 spans 13 residues. Germline V lookup: CDR1 SQVTM, CDR2 ANQGSEA. Trimming removed 7 bases at V and 0 bases at J, with 13 bases between. CDR3 protein: CSATRQNSYEQYF. DNA of the CDR3: TGCAGCGCCACCCGACAGAACTCCTACGAGCAGTACTTC.

This clonotype came up many times. The chain links TRBV2 to TRBJ2-7; D is possibly TRBD1 (5 bases). Trimming stripped 6 bases from V and 0 bases from J, with 9 bases between. The CDR3 covers 13 residues. The V gene's germline CDR1 is SNHLY and CDR2 FYNNEI. CDR3 bases: TGTGCCAGCAGACAGGCGAGCTCCTACGAGCAGTACTTC. It codes for CASRQASSYEQYF.

The sample holds many counts of this clonotype. The chain uses TRBV6-6 and TRBJ2-1; the match to TRBD2 covers 9 bases. The CDR3 has 14 amino acids. With V trimmed by 4 bases and J by 9 bases, 7 bases remained unmatched. Germline assignment: CDR1 MNHNY and CDR2 SVGAGI (reference sequence). CDR3 bases: TGTGCCAGCAGTTTTTTAGCGGGAGCGGGTGAGCAGTTCTTC. Protein product: CASSFLAGAGEQFF.

As concerns this clonotype: Just one base apart from a much larger clone, this may be a read error. The V gene is TRBV4-1, the J gene TRBJ1-4; D possibly corresponds to TRBD1 (6 bases). Germline V lookup: CDR1 MGHRA, CDR2 YSYEKL. The CDR3 runs 17 residues. The CDR3 is CASSPFGGRIANENLFF. CDR3 bases: TGCGCCAGCAGCCCCTTCGGGGGGCGTATTGCTAATGAAAACCTGTTTTTT.